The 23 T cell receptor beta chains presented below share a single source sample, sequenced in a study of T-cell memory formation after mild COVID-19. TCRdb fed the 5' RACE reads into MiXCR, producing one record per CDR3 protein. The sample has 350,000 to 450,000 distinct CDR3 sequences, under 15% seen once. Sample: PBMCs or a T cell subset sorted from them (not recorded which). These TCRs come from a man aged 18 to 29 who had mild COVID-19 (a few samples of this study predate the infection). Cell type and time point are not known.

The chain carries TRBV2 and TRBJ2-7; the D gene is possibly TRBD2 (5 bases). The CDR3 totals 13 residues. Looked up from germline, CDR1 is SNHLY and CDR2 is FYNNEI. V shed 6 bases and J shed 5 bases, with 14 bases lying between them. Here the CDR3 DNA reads TGTGCCAGCAGGGCCGGGATGAACAACGAGCAGTACTTC. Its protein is CASRAGMNNEQYF.

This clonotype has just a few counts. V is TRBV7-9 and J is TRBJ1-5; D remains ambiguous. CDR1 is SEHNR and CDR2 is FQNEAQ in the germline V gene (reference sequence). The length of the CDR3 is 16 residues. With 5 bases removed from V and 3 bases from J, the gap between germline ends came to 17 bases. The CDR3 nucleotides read TGTGCCAGCAGCCAAGACGAGTACAGTCTCAATCAGCCCCAGCATTTT. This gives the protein CASSQDEYSLNQPQHF.

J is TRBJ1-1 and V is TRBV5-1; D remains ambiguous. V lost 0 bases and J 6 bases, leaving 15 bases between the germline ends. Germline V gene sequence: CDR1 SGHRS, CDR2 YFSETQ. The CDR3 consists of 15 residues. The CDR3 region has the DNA TGCGCCAGCAGCTTGGATTCTCGGGGTGCGGCTGAAGCTTTCTTT. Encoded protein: CASSLDSRGAAEAFF.

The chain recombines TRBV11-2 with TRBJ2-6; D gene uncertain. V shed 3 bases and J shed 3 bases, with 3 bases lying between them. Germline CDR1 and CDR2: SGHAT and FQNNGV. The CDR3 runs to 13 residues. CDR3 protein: CASSFRGANVLTF. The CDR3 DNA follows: TGTGCCAGCAGCTTCCGTGGGGCCAACGTCCTGACTTTC.

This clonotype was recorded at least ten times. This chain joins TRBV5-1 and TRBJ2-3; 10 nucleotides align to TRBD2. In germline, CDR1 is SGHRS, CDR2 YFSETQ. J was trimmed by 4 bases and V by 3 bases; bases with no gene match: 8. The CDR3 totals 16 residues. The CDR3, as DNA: TGCGCCAGCAGCTACAAGCGGGGGGGCCTCTCAGATACGCAGTATTTT. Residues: CASSYKRGGLSDTQYF.

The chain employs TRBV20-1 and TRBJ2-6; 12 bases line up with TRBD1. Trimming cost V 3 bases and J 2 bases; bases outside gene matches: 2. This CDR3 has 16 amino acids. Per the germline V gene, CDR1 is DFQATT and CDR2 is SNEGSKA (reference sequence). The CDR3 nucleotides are TGCAGTGCTAGGGGGACAGGGGGCCCTGGGGCCAACGTCCTGACTTTC. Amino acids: CSARGTGGPGANVLTF.

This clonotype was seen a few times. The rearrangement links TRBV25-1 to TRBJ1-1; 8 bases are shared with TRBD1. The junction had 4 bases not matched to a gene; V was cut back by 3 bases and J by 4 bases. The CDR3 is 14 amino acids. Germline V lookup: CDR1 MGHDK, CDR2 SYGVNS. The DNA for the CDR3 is TGTGCCAGCAGTGACGACAGGGGATCCACTGAAGCTTTCTTT. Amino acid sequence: CASSDDRGSTEAFF.

The CDR3 spells CASSQDGVTPETQYF. The CDR3 region has the DNA TGTGCCAGCAGCCAAGATGGTGTGACCCCTGAGACCCAGTACTTC. This chain uses TRBV4-2 with TRBJ2-5, with no clear D. V was pared by 0 bases and J by 5 bases, with 13 bases between. The CDR3 extends over 15 amino acids. Germline values: CDR1 LGHNA, CDR2 YNFKEQ.

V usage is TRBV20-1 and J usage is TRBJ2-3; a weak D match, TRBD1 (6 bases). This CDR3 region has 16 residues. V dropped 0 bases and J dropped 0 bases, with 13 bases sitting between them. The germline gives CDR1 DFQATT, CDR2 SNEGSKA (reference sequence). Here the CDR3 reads CSARDPRTASTDTQYF. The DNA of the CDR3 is TGCAGTGCTAGAGATCCTCGGACAGCTAGCACAGATACGCAGTATTTT.

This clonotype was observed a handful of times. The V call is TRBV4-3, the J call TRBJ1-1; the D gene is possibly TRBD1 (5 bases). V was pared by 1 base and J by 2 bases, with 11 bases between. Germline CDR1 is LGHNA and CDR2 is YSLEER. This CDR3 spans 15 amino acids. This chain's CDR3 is CASSQVVTENTEAFF. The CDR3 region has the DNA TGCGCCAGCAGCCAAGTAGTGACAGAAAACACTGAAGCTTTCTTT.

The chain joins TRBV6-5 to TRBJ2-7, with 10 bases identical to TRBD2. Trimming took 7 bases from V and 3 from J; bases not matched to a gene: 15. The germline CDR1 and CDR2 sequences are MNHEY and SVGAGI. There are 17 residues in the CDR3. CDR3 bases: TGTGCCAGCAATTCCTTAGGGGCTAGCGGGGGAGTCTACGAGCAGTACTTC. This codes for CASNSLGASGGVYEQYF.

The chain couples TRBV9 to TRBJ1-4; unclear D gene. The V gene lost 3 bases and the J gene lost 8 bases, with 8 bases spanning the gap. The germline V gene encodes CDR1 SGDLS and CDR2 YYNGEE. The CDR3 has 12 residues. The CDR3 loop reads CASSGGGEKLFF. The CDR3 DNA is TGTGCCAGCAGCGGCGGAGGCGAAAAACTGTTTTTT.

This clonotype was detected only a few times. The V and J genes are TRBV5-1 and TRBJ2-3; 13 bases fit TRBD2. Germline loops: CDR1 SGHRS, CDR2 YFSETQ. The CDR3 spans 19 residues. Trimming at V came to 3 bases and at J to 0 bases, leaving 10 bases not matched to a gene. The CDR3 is CASSWGLAGSPTSTDTQYF. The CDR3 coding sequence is TGCGCCAGCAGCTGGGGACTAGCGGGATCACCTACTAGCACAGATACGCAGTATTTT.

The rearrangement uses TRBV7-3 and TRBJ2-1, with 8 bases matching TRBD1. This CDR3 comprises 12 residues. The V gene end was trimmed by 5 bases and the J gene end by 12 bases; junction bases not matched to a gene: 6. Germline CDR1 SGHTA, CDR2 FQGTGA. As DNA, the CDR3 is TGTGCCAGCAGCAGAGAGACAGGGGCGCAGTTCTTC. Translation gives CASSRETGAQFF.

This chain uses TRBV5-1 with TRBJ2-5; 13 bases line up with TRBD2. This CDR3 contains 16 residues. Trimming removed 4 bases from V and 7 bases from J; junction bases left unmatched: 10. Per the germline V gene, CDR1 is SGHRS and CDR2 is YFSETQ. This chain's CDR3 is CASSTARLAGGGTQYF. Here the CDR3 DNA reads TGCGCCAGCAGCACCGCCCGACTAGCGGGAGGTGGGACCCAGTACTTC.

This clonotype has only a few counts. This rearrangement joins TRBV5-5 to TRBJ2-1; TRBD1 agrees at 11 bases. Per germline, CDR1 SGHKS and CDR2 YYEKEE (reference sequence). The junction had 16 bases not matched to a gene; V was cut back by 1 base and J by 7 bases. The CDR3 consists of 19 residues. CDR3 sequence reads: CASSLRGPGQGAMRNEQFF. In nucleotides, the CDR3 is TGTGCCAGCAGCTTGAGGGGTCCTGGACAGGGGGCTATGAGGAATGAGCAGTTCTTC.

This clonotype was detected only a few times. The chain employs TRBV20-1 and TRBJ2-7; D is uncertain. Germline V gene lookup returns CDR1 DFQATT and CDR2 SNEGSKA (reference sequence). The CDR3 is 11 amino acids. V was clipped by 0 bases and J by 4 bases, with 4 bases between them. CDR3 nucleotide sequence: TGCAGTGCTAGAGACTGGTACGAGCAGTACTTC. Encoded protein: CSARDWYEQYF.

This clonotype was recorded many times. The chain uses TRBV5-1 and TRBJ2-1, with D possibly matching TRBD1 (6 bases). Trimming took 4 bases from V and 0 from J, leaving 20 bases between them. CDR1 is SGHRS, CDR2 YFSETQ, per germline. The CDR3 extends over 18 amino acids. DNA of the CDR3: TGCGCCAGCAGCCTATTTGGACAGAAACGAGACTCCTACAATGAGCAGTTCTTC. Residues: CASSLFGQKRDSYNEQFF.

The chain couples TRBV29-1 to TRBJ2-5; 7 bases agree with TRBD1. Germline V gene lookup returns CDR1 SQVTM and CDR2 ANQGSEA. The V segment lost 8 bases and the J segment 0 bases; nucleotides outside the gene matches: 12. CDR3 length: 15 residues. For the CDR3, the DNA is TGCAGCCTTCTAGTCGACAGGGCCAACCAAGAGACCCAGTACTTC. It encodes CSLLVDRANQETQYF.

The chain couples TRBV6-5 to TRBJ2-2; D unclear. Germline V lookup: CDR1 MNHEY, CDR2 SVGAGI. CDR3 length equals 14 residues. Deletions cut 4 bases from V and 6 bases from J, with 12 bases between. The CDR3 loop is CASSWGPRSGELFF. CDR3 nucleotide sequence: TGTGCCAGCAGTTGGGGTCCTCGGTCCGGGGAGCTGTTTTTT.

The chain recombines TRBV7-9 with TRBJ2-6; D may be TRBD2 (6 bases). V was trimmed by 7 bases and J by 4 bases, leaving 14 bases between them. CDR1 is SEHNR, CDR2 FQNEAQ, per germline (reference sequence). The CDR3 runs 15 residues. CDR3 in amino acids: CASTPSGHGANVLTF. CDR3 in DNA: TGTGCCAGCACCCCCAGCGGGCACGGGGCCAACGTCCTGACTTTC.

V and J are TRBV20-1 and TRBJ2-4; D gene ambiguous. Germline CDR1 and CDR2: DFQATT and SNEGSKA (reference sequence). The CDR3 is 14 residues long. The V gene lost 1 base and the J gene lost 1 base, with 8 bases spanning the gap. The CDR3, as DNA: TGCAGTGCTAGAGTCCGGTTGGCCAAAAACATTCAGTACTTC. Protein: CSARVRLAKNIQYF.

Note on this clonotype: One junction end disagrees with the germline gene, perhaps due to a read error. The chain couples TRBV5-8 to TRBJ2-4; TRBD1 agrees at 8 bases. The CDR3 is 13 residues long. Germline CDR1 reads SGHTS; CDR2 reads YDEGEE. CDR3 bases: TGTGTCAGCAGCTTTGGACAGGGAAACATTCAGTACTTC. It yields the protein CVSSFGQGNIQYF.